This is a list of T cell receptor beta chains from one sample in a study of blood T cell repertoires in COVID-19. The data were produced by immunoSEQ multiplex PCR, yet TCRdb's version contains in-frame clones alone and is incomplete. The sample lists 55,000 to 70,000 clones; around 92% were seen once. Specimen: peripheral blood. The receptor set was obtained from a man aged 55 to 69 with acute or convalescent COVID-19. CDR3s include the opening cysteine and the closing phenylalanine or tryptophan. The order of the fields is V gene, clone size, D gene, J gene, CDR3 protein, CDR3 DNA. D genes are given only for firm matches. Clone size is stated in some rows and not others, as once, few, many or a class when expanded.

>TRBV6-2/TRBV6-3|.|.|TRBJ1-5
CASSLGGRGPQHF
TGTGCCAGCAGTTTGGGGGGGAGAGGGCCCCAGCATTTT
>TRBV9|.|TRBD2|TRBJ2-1
CASSPMTSGRAGEQFF
TGTGCCAGCAGCCCAATGACTAGCGGGAGGGCCGGTGAGCAGTTCTTC
>TRBV6-6|.|.|TRBJ2-1
CASNLPIFQFF
TGTGCCAGCAACTTACCTATATTTCAGTTCTTC
>TRBV28|.|TRBD1|TRBJ1-1
CASRDRGRGTEAFF
TGTGCCAGCAGGGACAGGGGTAGGGGCACTGAAGCCTTCTTT
>TRBV14|once|TRBD2|TRBJ2-1
CASSLSGSPGEQFF
TGTGCCAGCAGCCTTAGCGGGAGTCCCGGTGAGCAGTTCTTC
>TRBV7-6|once|TRBD2|TRBJ2-7
CASSPEGLAGDEQYF
TGTGCCAGCAGCCCCGAGGGACTAGCGGGAGACGAGCAGTACTTC
>TRBV9|once|.|TRBJ1-2
CASSTDSYGYTF
TGTGCCAGCAGCACGGACAGCTATGGCTACACCTTC
>TRBV19|.|TRBD1|TRBJ1-5
CAVARGTGHQPQHF
TGTGCCGTAGCACGGGGGACAGGGCATCAGCCCCAGCATTTT
>TRBV6-7|.|.|TRBJ2-7
CASSPPGGREQYF
TGTGCCAGCAGTCCTCCAGGGGGGCGCGAGCAGTACTTC
>TRBV11-2|.|.|TRBJ2-7
CASSLAVGEQYF
TGTGCCAGCAGCTTAGCCGTCGGCGAGCAGTACTTC
>TRBV9|few|TRBD1|TRBJ1-6
CASSGQGGLVENSPLHF
TGTGCCAGCAGCGGTCAAGGGGGCCTCGTAGAGAATTCACCCCTCCACTTT
>TRBV9|.|.|TRBJ1-3
CASSGRQESSGNTIYF
TGTGCCAGCAGCGGACGACAGGAGAGCTCTGGAAACACCATATATTTT
>TRBV5-6|.|TRBD1|TRBJ2-3
CASSLYGTGVGTQYF
TGTGCCAGCAGCTTGTACGGGACAGGGGTTGGGACGCAGTATTTT
>TRBV19|.|.|TRBJ2-3
CASSISGGPPRNTQYF
TGTGCCAGTAGTATTTCCGGGGGGCCCCCAAGGAATACGCAGTATTTT
>TRBV18|.|TRBD1|TRBJ1-5
CASSPDRGDNQPQHF
TGTGCCAGCTCACCCGACAGGGGTGACAATCAGCCCCAGCATTTT
>TRBV11-2|once|.|TRBJ1-6
CASSLSGLPLHF
TGTGCCAGCAGCCTCTCGGGACTGCCTCTCCACTTT
>TRBV30|.|.|TRBJ1-2
CAWSVGRGYGYTF
TGTGCCTGGAGTGTGGGCAGGGGCTATGGCTACACCTTC
>TRBV10-3|.|TRBD1|TRBJ2-3
CAISGDRVRSTDTQYF
TGTGCCATCAGTGGGGACAGGGTGAGGAGCACAGATACGCAGTATTTT
>TRBV5-4|.|TRBD1|TRBJ1-1
CASSLESGQGFEAFF
TGTGCCAGCAGCCTAGAATCGGGACAGGGGTTTGAAGCTTTCTTT
>TRBV5-1|.|.|TRBJ2-1
CASSSPGQSYNEQFF
TGCGCCAGCAGCTCCCCCGGACAATCCTACAATGAGCAGTTCTTC
>TRBV5-5|.|.|TRBJ2-1
CASSLAGDSPNNEQFF
TGTGCCAGCAGCTTGGCCGGCGACTCTCCAAACAATGAGCAGTTCTTC
>TRBV19|.|TRBD2|TRBJ2-3
CASSIPGLAGGGDTQYF
TGTGCCAGTAGCATACCGGGACTAGCGGGAGGGGGGGATACGCAGTATTTT
>TRBV30|.|.|TRBJ1-3
CAWSSPGREIGNTIYF
TGTGCCTGGAGTTCTCCCGGGAGGGAGATCGGAAACACCATATATTTT
>TRBV9|.|.|TRBJ2-2
CASTIGTDPNTGELFF
TGTGCCAGCACCATCGGCACAGATCCGAACACCGGGGAGCTGTTTTTT
>TRBV29-1|.|TRBD2|TRBJ2-5
CSGTSGQETQYF
TGCAGCGGGACTAGCGGCCAAGAGACCCAGTACTTC
>TRBV6-6|.|.|TRBJ2-2
CASSPGLNTGELFF
TGTGCCAGCAGTCCCGGACTAAACACCGGGGAGCTGTTTTTT
>TRBV9|.|TRBD1|TRBJ1-1
CASSPRQGAMNTEAFF
TGTGCCAGCAGCCCTCGACAGGGGGCGATGAACACTGAAGCTTTCTTT
>TRBV7-9|.|.|TRBJ2-1
CASSLAFAEQFF
TGTGCCAGCAGCCTGGCTTTCGCTGAGCAGTTCTTC
>TRBV11-3|.|TRBD1|TRBJ2-1
CASSFRGQSYNEQFF
TGTGCCAGCAGCTTTAGGGGGCAGTCCTACAATGAGCAGTTCTTC
>TRBV5-6|.|.|TRBJ1-5
CASSYGLRGTGDQPQHF
TGTGCCAGCAGCTATGGGCTCCGGGGGACGGGGGATCAGCCCCAGCATTTT
>TRBV27|.|.|TRBJ2-7
CASSLSAGLPYEQYF
TGTGCCAGCAGTTTATCTGCGGGATTACCCTACGAGCAGTACTTC
>TRBV7-9|.|.|TRBJ1-4
CASSFSWGDGNEKLFF
TGTGCCAGCAGCTTTTCGTGGGGGGACGGTAATGAAAAACTGTTTTTT
>TRBV4-2|.|TRBD2|TRBJ2-5
CASSQGGSGIVSETQYF
TGTGCCAGCAGCCAAGGGGGTAGCGGGATAGTATCAGAGACCCAGTACTTC
>TRBV27|.|.|TRBJ1-4
CASSLWGGRRSNEKLFF
TGTGCCAGCAGTTTATGGGGGGGCCGGAGAAGTAATGAAAAACTGTTTTTT
>TRBV28|.|.|TRBJ1-6
CASFQIRRHSPLHF
TGTGCCAGCTTTCAGATCCGTCGCCATTCACCCCTCCACTTT
>TRBV6-5|.|TRBD1|TRBJ1-5
CASRARGPGNQPQHF
TGTGCCAGCAGAGCAAGGGGGCCTGGCAATCAGCCCCAGCATTTT
>TRBV19|.|.|TRBJ1-1
CASIPAPGTEAFF
TGTGCCAGTATTCCCGCCCCGGGCACTGAAGCTTTCTTT
>TRBV7-9|.|TRBD1|TRBJ1-4
CASSPPGQTNEKLFF
TGTGCCAGCAGTCCTCCGGGACAGACTAATGAAAAACTGTTTTTT
>TRBV11-2|once|.|TRBJ1-1
CASSLDEGGEAFF
TGTGCCAGCAGCTTAGATGAAGGGGGTGAAGCTTTCTTT
>TRBV6-5|.|.|TRBJ1-4
CASSYTGGKEKLFF
TGTGCCAGCAGTTACACGGGGGGCAAAGAAAAACTGTTTTTT
>TRBV7-2|.|.|TRBJ1-1
CASSLTENTEAFF
TGTGCCAGCAGTTTAACAGAGAACACTGAAGCTTTCTTT
>TRBV28|.|.|TRBJ1-1
CASRGGTEAFF
TGTGCCAGCAGGGGGGGCACTGAAGCTTTCTTT